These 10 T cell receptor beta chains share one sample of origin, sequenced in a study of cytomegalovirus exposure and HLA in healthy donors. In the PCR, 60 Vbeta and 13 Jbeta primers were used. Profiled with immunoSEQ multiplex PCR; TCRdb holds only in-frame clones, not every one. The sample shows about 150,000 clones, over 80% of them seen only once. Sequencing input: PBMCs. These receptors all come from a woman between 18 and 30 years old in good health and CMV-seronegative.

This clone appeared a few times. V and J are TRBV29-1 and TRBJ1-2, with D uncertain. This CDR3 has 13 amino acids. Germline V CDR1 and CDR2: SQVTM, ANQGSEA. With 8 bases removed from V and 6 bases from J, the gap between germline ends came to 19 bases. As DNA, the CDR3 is TGCAGCACCCGGGTGGGAGGCCCTAATGGCTACACCTTC. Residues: CSTRVGGPNGYTF.

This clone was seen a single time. CDR3 nucleotides: TGTGCCAGCAGTGAGGCCCGGGTTAATGAAAAACTGTTTTTT. Protein sequence: CASSEARVNEKLFF. The V gene is TRBV2, the J gene TRBJ1-4; D remains ambiguous. V was cut by 3 bases and J by 4 bases, with 9 bases left in between. The CDR3 has 14 amino acids. The germline V gene has CDR1 SNHLY and CDR2 FYNNEI.

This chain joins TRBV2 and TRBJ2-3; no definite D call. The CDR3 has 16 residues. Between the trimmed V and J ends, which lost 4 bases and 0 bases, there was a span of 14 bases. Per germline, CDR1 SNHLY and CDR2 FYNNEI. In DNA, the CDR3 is TGTGCCAGCAGTGTGGGCACGACGGCTAGCACAGATACGCAGTATTTT. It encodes CASSVGTTASTDTQYF.

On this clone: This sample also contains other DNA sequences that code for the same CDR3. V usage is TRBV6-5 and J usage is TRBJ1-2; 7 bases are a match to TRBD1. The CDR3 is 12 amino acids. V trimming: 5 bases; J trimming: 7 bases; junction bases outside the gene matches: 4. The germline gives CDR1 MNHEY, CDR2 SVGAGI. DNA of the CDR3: TGTGCCAGCAGTACCGGGACAGTTGGCTACACCTTC. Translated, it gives CASSTGTVGYTF.

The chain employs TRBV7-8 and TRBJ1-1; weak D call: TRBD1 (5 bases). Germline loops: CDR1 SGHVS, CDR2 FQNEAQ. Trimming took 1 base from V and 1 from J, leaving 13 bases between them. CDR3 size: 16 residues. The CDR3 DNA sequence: TGTGCCAGCAGCTTAGTATCGGGGGGAGGGAACACTGAAGCTTTCTTT. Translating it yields CASSLVSGGGNTEAFF.

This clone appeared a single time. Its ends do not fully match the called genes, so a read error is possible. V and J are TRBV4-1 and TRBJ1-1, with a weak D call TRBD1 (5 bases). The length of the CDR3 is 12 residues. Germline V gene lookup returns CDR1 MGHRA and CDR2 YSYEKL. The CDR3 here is CASGQDSTEAFF. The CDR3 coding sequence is TGCGCCAGCGGCCAAGACAGCACTGAAGCTTTCTTT.

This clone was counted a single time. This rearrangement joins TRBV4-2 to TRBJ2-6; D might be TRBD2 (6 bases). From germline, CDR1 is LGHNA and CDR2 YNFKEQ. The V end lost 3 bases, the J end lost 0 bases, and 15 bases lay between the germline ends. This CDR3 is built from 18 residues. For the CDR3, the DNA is TGTGCCAGCAGCCACGGGACTTACGGACTCTCTGGGGCCAACGTCCTGACTTTC. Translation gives CASSHGTYGLSGANVLTF.

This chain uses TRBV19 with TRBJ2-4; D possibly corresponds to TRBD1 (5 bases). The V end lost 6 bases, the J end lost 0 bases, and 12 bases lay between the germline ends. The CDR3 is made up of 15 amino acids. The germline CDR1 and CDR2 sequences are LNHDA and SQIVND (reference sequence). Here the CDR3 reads CASRDRRLAKNIQYF. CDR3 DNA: TGTGCCAGTAGAGACAGAAGGCTAGCCAAAAACATTCAGTACTTC.

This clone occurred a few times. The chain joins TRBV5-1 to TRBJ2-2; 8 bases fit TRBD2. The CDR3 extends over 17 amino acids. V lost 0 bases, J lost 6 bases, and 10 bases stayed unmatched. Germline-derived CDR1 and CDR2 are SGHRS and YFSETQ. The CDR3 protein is CASSLGPGLGNAGELFF. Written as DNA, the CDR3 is TGCGCCAGCAGCTTGGGACCGGGACTAGGTAATGCCGGGGAGCTGTTTTTT.

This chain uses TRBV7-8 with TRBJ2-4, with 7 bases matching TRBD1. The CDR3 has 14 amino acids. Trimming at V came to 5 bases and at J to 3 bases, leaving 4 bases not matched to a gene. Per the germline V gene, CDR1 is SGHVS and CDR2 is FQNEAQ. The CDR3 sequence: CASSPGTVKNIQYF. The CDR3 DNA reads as TGTGCCAGCAGCCCAGGGACAGTCAAAAACATTCAGTACTTC.